The 6 T cell receptor beta chains listed next were all sequenced from one sample in a study of metastatic and nonmetastatic thyroid tumors. Via MiXCR, TCRdb re-called the PCR reads. This table holds about 32,000 clones, less than 20% found once. All patients reached thyroid surgery having received no treatment beforehand. The specimen was blood. These receptors originate from a female donor with papillary thyroid cancer or a benign thyroid nodule (not recorded which). Some clones in this sample may be carry-over from other donors' samples.

This clone is medium-sized within its sample. This chain links TRBV3-1 with TRBJ1-2; D gene uncertain. The CDR3 extends over 13 amino acids. CDR1 is LGHDT, CDR2 YNNKEL, per germline (reference sequence). V was shortened by 1 base and J by 7 bases, with 10 bases between the two germline ends. The CDR3 nucleotides read TGTGCCAGCAGCCAAGTTCTGGGAGTTGGCTACACCTTC. Its protein product is CASSQVLGVGYTF. Full variable domain (outside the CDR3, taken from reference TRBV3-1 and TRBJ1-2): DTAVSQTPKYLVTQMGNDKSIKCEQNLGHDTMYWYKQDSKKFLKIMFSYNNKELIINETVPNRFSPKSPDKAHLNLHINSLELGDSAVYFCASSQVLGVGYTFGSGTRLTVV.

The CDR3: CASSFAGIGNTIYF. CDR3 sequence (DNA): TGCGCCAGCAGCTTCGCAGGGATCGGAAACACCATATATTTT. The rearrangement links TRBV5-1 to TRBJ1-3; D might be TRBD1 (5 bases). CDR1 is SGHRS, CDR2 YFSETQ, per germline. V lost 2 bases, J lost 4 bases, and 10 bases lay in between. This CDR3 spans 14 amino acids.

About this clone: Since the CDR3 does not end with the conserved phenylalanine or tryptophan, this likely comes from a read error. It is unclear where the CDR3 begins or ends on the DNA, so no DNA is shown, and the CDR3 is as TCRdb lists it. The rearrangement joins TRBV6-1 to TRBJ2-2; the D call in the table, TRBD1, was not verified against the DNA. Germline assignment: CDR1 MNHNS and CDR2 SASEGT. Inclusive of both ends, the CDR3 amounts to 14 amino acids. CDR3 in amino acids: CASSRTEGTGELFI.

This clone was recorded at least ten times. This rearrangement joins TRBV10-2 to TRBJ1-2, with unresolved D. Germline assignment: CDR1 WSHSY and CDR2 SAAADI. With 0 bases removed from V and 8 bases from J, the gap between germline ends came to 13 bases. This CDR3 contains 14 residues. The CDR3 protein is CASSESTRGRGYTF. The CDR3 DNA reads TGCGCCAGCAGTGAGTCGACTCGCGGCAGGGGCTACACCTTC.

This clone was seen repeatedly, ten times or more. This chain uses TRBV20-1 with TRBJ1-1; D possibly corresponds to TRBD1 (5 bases). With 0 bases removed from V and 5 bases from J, the gap between germline ends came to 13 bases. This CDR3 is built from 14 residues. Germline lookup yields CDR1 DFQATT and CDR2 SNEGSKA (reference sequence). CDR3 region: CSARDPQGVTEAFF. CDR3 DNA: TGCAGTGCTAGAGATCCGCAGGGTGTGACTGAAGCTTTCTTT.

This clone was detected only a few times. The rearrangement joins TRBV28 to TRBJ1-6, with D perhaps TRBD1 (6 bases). The germline V and J ends were trimmed by 6 bases and 5 bases, with 17 bases remaining between them. The CDR3 runs to 16 residues. Germline assignment: CDR1 MDHEN and CDR2 SYDVKM. The CDR3 here is CASRGTQGTDNSPLHF. DNA of the CDR3: TGTGCCAGCAGAGGGACACAGGGTACGGATAATTCACCCCTCCACTTT.